Sequencing of this TCR beta chain was carried out in a study of vaccination and CD4 T cells after COVID-19. Study-level information: Diagnosis preceded the drawing of post-COVID samples by a median approximately 96 days (range 35 to 161). Researchers treated cells with overlapping spike peptides taken from SARS-CoV-2, HCoV-NL63, HCoV-OC43 and HCoV-229E.

Cultured CD4+ T-cell DNA underwent Oncomine TCR Beta short-read sequencing. TCRdb called the PCR reads again in MiXCR, with one record for every CDR3 protein. There are under 7,500 distinct CDR3 sequences in the sample; about 70% occur only once, and about a sixth lies in the top ten. Turning to this clonotype: Its antigen remains unidentified.

Germline-derived CDR1 and CDR2 are LNHDA and SQIVND (reference sequence). V lost 5 bases and J lost 0, with 8 bases in between. The CDR3 loop spans 14 amino acids. Treatment given: approximately nine-day PBMC culture with coronavirus spike peptide pools or control peptides (ViraFEST assay). The chain couples TRBV19 to TRBJ1-5, with no clear D. The TCR comes from a human donor who had recovered from COVID-19. The sequencing input was CD4+ T cells from blood, cultured in vitro. The CDR3 reads CASSSILSNQPQHF. The CDR3, as DNA: TGTGCCAGTAGTTCCATCCTTAGCAATCAGCCCCAGCATTTT.